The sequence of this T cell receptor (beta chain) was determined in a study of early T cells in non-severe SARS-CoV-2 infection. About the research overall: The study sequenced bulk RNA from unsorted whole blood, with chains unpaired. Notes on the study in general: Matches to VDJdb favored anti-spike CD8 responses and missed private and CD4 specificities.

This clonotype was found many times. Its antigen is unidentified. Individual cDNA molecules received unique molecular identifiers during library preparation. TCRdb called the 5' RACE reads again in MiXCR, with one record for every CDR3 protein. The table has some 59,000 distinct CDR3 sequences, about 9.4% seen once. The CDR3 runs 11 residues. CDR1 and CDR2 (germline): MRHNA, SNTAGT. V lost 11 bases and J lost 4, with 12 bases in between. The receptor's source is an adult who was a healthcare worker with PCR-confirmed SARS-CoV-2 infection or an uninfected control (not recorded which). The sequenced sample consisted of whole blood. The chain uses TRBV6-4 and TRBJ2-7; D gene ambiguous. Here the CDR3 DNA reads TGTGCCGTACCACTTAGGTACGAGCAGTACTTC. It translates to CAVPLRYEQYF.